The rows below give T cell receptor beta chains drawn from one sample of a study of post-analysis software for immune sequencing data. TCRdb independently ran MiXCR on the PCR reads; one entry per CDR3 protein. The top ten clones hold over 10% of a sample with around 440,000 distinct CDR3 sequences, roughly 45% of them seen once. The sequenced sample was blood. The receptors derive from a girl aged 5 to 17 with multiple sclerosis. The CDR3 runs from the conserved cysteine through the conserved F or W. The order of the fields is clone size, J gene, D gene, V gene, CDR3 DNA, CDR3 protein. The D gene is left open where the match is weak. Only part of the rows carry a size: once, few, many, or a class if the clone is expanded.

>few|TRBJ2-5|TRBD2|TRBV20-1
TGCAGTGCTAGGAAGCAGCGGGAGGGCGGGGACCAAGAGACCCAGTACTTC
CSARKQREGGDQETQYF
>few|TRBJ2-3|.|TRBV2
TGTGCCAGCATTGCAGGGGAAACAGATACGCAGTATTTT
CASIAGETDTQYF
>.|TRBJ2-7|.|TRBV12-3/TRBV12-4
TGTGCCAGCAGCGACAGGACAGAAACTTACGAGCAGTACTTC
CASSDRTETYEQYF
>.|TRBJ2-5|.|TRBV5-1
TGCGCCAGCAGCCCGGTTCGCAGAATCCAAGAGACCCAGTACTTC
CASSPVRRIQETQYF
>.|TRBJ2-5|TRBD2|TRBV20-1
TGCAGTGCCCCGCCGGAGGGACTACCTGAACAAGAGACCCAGTACTTC
CSAPPEGLPEQETQYF
>.|TRBJ1-5|.|TRBV6-5
TGTGCCAGCAGTTCCCTATGGGCGGAGAAGGGTCAGCCCCAGCATTTT
CASSSLWAEKGQPQHF
>.|TRBJ2-2|.|TRBV4-1
TGCGCCAGCAGCCACGGATCCCTGAGCGTCAGGGGCACCGGGGAGCTGTTTTTT
CASSHGSLSVRGTGELFF
>.|TRBJ2-2|TRBD2|TRBV28
TGTGCCAGCAGTGCCGGGACTAGCGGGACGAACACCGGGGAGCTGTTTTTT
CASSAGTSGTNTGELFF
>few|TRBJ1-2|.|TRBV28
TGTGCCAGCAGTTTATGGGGGATTAACTATGGCTACACCTTC
CASSLWGINYGYTF
>few|TRBJ2-5|TRBD2|TRBV20-1
TGCGGTGCTAATCCGAGGACTAGCGGGAGAAGAGAGACCCAGTACTTC
CGANPRTSGRRETQYF
>few|TRBJ2-7|.|TRBV29-1
TGCAGCGTTGGAGATTCGGGGTTCGAAGCAGGGTCCTACGAGCAGTACTTC
CSVGDSGFEAGSYEQYF
>.|TRBJ2-5|.|TRBV4-3
TGCGCCAGCAGCCAAGATATGCTGATACAAGAGACCCAGTACTTC
CASSQDMLIQETQYF
>.|TRBJ2-1|.|TRBV10-2
TGCGCCAGTGAGGGGCAGGATAAGTACAATGAGCAGTTCTTC
CASEGQDKYNEQFF
>many|TRBJ2-3|.|TRBV12-3/TRBV12-4
TGTGCCACTTACCTGGCGGGTTTAACAGATACGCAGTATTTT
CATYLAGLTDTQYF
>few|TRBJ2-1|TRBD2|TRBV20-1
TGCAGTGTTGATAGCGGGAGGGGACTTTACAATGAGCAGTTCTTC
CSVDSGRGLYNEQFF
>few|TRBJ2-1|.|TRBV7-8
TGTGCCAGCAGCGGGGACACCTGGAATGAGCAGTTCTTC
CASSGDTWNEQFF
>few|TRBJ1-1|TRBD1|TRBV6-5
TGTGCCAGCAGTTCAACAGGGACAGGGTATAAAGGCACTGAAGCTTTCTTT
CASSSTGTGYKGTEAFF
>few|TRBJ2-5|.|TRBV29-1
TGCAGCGTTGCTCGGGATAAGCAAGAGACCCAGTACTTC
CSVARDKQETQYF
>few|TRBJ2-6|.|TRBV4-1
TGCGCCAGCAGCCAAGATCAGGGGTCTGGGGCCAACGTCCTGACTTTC
CASSQDQGSGANVLTF
>.|TRBJ1-5|.|TRBV7-2
TGTGCCAGCAGCACGCTAGGGGCGGGACAGCCCCAGCATTTT
CASSTLGAGQPQHF
>.|TRBJ1-1|.|TRBV7-9
TGTGCCAGCAGCGCCCGCATGGACACTGAAGCTTTCTTT
CASSARMDTEAFF
>.|TRBJ1-6|.|TRBV20-1
TGCAGCGCACACCTAGGGGGTTCACCCCTCCACTTT
CSAHLGGSPLHF
>few|TRBJ1-2|.|TRBV4-2
TGTGCCAGCAGCCAAGAAGAGGGGATGAGGCTAGGGGATGGCTACACCTTC
CASSQEEGMRLGDGYTF
>few|TRBJ2-7|TRBD1|TRBV11-3
TGTGCCAGCAGCTCAGAGACAGGGGAAATTCGCTACAATGAGCAGTACTTC
CASSSETGEIRYNEQYF
>.|TRBJ2-7|.|TRBV7-9
TGTACCAGCAGCTTAGGTGGGGGAGCCTACGAGCAGTACTTC
CTSSLGGGAYEQYF
>.|TRBJ2-1|TRBD2|TRBV11-2
TGTGCCAGCAGCTTTCTAGCGGGAACCTACAATGAGCAGTTCTTC
CASSFLAGTYNEQFF
>.|TRBJ1-5|.|TRBV7-9
TGCGCCAGCGGGGACGAAGGCAGCAATCAGCCCCAGCATTTT
CASGDEGSNQPQHF
>few|TRBJ2-5|.|TRBV20-1
TGCAGTGCTATTCAAACGACCCGCGGGGTTCAGACCCAGTACTTC
CSAIQTTRGVQTQYF
>.|TRBJ2-7|TRBD2|TRBV7-2
TGTGCCAGCAGCTTAGATAGGGCGGGAGGCTCCTACGAGCAGTACTTC
CASSLDRAGGSYEQYF
>.|TRBJ1-1|.|TRBV4-2
TGTGCCAGCAGCCAAGATCTGGGAGACACTGAAGCTTTCTTT
CASSQDLGDTEAFF
>.|TRBJ2-3|TRBD2|TRBV20-1
TGCAGTGCTCGTACAAGGTGGACTAGCGGAGGCGCAGATACGCAGTATTTT
CSARTRWTSGGADTQYF
>few|TRBJ2-5|TRBD1|TRBV5-1
TGCGCCAGCCAACACACTCAGGGGGCTAGAGAGACCCAGTACTTC
CASQHTQGARETQYF
>few|TRBJ1-2|.|TRBV29-1
TGCAGCGCCGAGATGGTGGACTATGGCTACACCTTC
CSAEMVDYGYTF
>many|TRBJ2-7|.|TRBV6-5
TGTGCCAGCAGGCGGGACAGCTACGAGCAGTACTTC
CASRRDSYEQYF
>few|TRBJ1-2|TRBD1|TRBV7-2
TGTGCCAGCAGCTACAAACCGGGACAGGGGGCTCATGGCTACACCTTC
CASSYKPGQGAHGYTF
>.|TRBJ2-3|TRBD2|TRBV20-1
TGCAGTGCTAGGGTGACTAGCGGGACGCAGTATTTT
CSARVTSGTQYF
>few|TRBJ2-1|.|TRBV27
TGTGCCAGCAGGGAGGGGGGGAGTCCCTACAATGAGCAGTTCTTC
CASREGGSPYNEQFF
>.|TRBJ1-2|.|TRBV7-3
TGTGCCAGCAGCCAAGGACTTAACGATGGCTACACCTTC
CASSQGLNDGYTF
>.|TRBJ2-7|.|TRBV4-1
TGCGCCAGCAGCCAAGATCCCCCTTCCTACGAGCAGTACTTC
CASSQDPPSYEQYF
>.|TRBJ2-5|.|TRBV7-3
TGTGCCAGCAGCTTATCCCGGATGACGAACAAAGAGACCCAGTACTTC
CASSLSRMTNKETQYF
>few|TRBJ1-2|.|TRBV5-6
TGTGCCAGCAGCATACAGGGTATCGGCTATGGCTACACCTTC
CASSIQGIGYGYTF
>.|TRBJ2-5|.|TRBV20-1
TGCAGTGCTAGAGCGGACAGGGTAGCGGGGACCCAGTACTTC
CSARADRVAGTQYF
>.|TRBJ2-7|.|TRBV7-6
TGTGCCAGCAGCCCCAGGGGGGCCTCCTACGAGCAGTACTTC
CASSPRGASYEQYF
>few|TRBJ2-5|.|TRBV20-1
TGCAGTGCTAGAGATGGGGACCAACTAGAGACCCAGTACTTC
CSARDGDQLETQYF
>many|TRBJ2-5|.|TRBV5-1
TGCGCCAGCAGCTTTGGGGTACAAGAGACCCAGTACTTC
CASSFGVQETQYF
>.|TRBJ1-4|TRBD1|TRBV2
TGTGCCAGCATCCCGGACAGGGGGTCTGAAAAACTGTTTTTT
CASIPDRGSEKLFF
>.|TRBJ2-6|.|TRBV28
TGTGCCAGCAGTTTATTGGGGGGGCCGGCTGGGGCCAACGTCCTGACTTTC
CASSLLGGPAGANVLTF
>few|TRBJ2-1|TRBD2|TRBV12-3/TRBV12-4
TGTGCCAGCAGTTTAGCGGGTGGACTCTCGGGAGGTGAGCAGTTCTTC
CASSLAGGLSGGEQFF
>.|TRBJ2-7|TRBD1|TRBV18
TGTGCCAGCTCACCCCGGGACAGTTCAGCCACCTACGAGCAGTACTTC
CASSPRDSSATYEQYF
>few|TRBJ2-3|TRBD2|TRBV24-1
TGTGCCACCAGTCCGGGAGGGGAGGATACGCAGTATTTT
CATSPGGEDTQYF
>many|TRBJ2-3|.|TRBV20-1
TGCAGTGCCCCCTTAGATACGCAGTATTTT
CSAPLDTQYF